The table lists the clone carrying this T cell receptor (beta chain) with a few counts. Reverse transcription of roughly 0.45 to 1 ug RNA was carried out with random hexamers. In TCRdb, the immunoSEQ multiplex PCR reads were re-called with MiXCR into one record per CDR3 protein. The table records roughly 140,000 distinct CDR3 sequences, about 95% of them present only once. These data originate in a study of CD8 T cells in Susac syndrome. With 3 bases removed from V and 8 bases from J, the gap between germline ends came to 7 bases. This CDR3 is built from 12 residues. High-throughput TCR beta sequencing covered peripheral CD8+ and CD4+ T cells.

The specimen sequenced was CD4+ T cells from PBMCs. This receptor was obtained from a human donor with Susac syndrome. V gene TRBV12-3 or TRBV12-4 combines with J gene TRBJ1-4; no firm D call. Here the CDR3 DNA reads TGTGCCAGCAGTTTGATTCGGGAAAAACTGTTTTTT. As protein: CASSLIREKLFF.